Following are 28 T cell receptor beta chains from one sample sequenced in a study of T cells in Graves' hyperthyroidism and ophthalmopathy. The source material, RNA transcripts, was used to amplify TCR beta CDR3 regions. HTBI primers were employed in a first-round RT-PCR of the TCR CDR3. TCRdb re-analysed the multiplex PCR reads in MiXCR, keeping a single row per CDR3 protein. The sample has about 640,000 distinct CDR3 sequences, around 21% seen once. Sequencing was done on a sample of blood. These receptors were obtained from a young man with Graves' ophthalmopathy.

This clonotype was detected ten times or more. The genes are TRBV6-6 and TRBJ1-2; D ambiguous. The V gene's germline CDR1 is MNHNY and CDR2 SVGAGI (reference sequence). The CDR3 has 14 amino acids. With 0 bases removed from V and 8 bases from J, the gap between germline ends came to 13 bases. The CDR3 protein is CASSYSAGPMGYTF. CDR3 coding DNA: TGTGCCAGCAGTTACTCGGCAGGCCCAATGGGCTACACCTTC.

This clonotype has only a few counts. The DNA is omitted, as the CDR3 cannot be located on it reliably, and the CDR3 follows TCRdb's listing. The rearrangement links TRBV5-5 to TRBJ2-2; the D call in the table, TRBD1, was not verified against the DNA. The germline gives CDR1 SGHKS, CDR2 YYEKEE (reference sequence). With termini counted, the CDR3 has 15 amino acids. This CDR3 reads CASSPGARSPGSCFF.

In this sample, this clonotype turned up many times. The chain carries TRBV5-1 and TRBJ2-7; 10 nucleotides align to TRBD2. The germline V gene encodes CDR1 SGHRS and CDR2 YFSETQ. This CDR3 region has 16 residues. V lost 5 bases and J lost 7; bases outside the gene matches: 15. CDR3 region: CASRPTSGATPGEQYF. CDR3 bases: TGCGCCAGCAGACCTACTAGCGGGGCGACCCCGGGAGAGCAGTACTTC.

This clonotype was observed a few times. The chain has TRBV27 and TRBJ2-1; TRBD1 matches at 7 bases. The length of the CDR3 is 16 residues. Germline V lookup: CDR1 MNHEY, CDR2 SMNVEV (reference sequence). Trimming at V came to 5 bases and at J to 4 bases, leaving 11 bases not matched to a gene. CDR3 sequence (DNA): TGTGCCAGCAGTCCCGGACAGGTCCCTTATTACAATGAGCAGTTCTTC. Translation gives CASSPGQVPYYNEQFF.

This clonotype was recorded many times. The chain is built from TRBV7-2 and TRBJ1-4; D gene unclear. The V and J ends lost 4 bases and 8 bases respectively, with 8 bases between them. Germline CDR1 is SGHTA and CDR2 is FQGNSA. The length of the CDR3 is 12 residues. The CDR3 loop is CASSSDEEKLFF. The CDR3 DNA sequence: TGTGCCAGCAGCTCGGACGAAGAAAAACTGTTTTTT.

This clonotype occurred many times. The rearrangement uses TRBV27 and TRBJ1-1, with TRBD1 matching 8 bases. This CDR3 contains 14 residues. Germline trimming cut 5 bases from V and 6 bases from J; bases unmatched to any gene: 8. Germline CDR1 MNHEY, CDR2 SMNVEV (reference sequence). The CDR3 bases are TGTGCCAGCAGTAACGGACAGGGCGGCTCTGAAGCTTTCTTT. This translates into CASSNGQGGSEAFF.

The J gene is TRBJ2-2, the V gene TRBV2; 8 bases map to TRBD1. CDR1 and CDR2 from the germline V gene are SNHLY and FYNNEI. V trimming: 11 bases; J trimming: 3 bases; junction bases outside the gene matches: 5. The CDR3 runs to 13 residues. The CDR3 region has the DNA TGTGCCGGAACAGGGGGTGACACCGGGGAGCTGTTTTTT. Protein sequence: CAGTGGDTGELFF.

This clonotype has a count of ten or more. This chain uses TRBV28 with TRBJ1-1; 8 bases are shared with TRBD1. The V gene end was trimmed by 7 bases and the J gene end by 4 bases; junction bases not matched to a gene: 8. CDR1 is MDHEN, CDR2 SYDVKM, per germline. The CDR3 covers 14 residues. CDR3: CASTQTGAFTEAFF. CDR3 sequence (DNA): TGTGCCAGCACACAGACAGGGGCTTTCACTGAAGCTTTCTTT.

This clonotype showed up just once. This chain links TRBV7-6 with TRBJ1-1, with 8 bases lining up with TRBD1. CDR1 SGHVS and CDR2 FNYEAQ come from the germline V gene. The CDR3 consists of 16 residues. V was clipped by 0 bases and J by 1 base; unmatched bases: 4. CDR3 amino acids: CASSLARGTGNTEAFF. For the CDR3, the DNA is TGTGCCAGCAGCTTAGCGCGAGGGACAGGGAACACTGAAGCTTTCTTT.

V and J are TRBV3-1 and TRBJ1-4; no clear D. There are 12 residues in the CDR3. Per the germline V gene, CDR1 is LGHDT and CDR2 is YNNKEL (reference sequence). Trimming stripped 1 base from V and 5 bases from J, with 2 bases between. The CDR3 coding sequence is TGTGCCAGCAGCCAAGGAAATGAAAAACTGTTTTTT. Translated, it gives CASSQGNEKLFF. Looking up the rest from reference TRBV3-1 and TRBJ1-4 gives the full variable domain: DTAVSQTPKYLVTQMGNDKSIKCEQNLGHDTMYWYKQDSKKFLKIMFSYNNKELIINETVPNRFSPKSPDKAHLNLHINSLELGDSAVYFCASSQGNEKLFFGSGTQLSVL.

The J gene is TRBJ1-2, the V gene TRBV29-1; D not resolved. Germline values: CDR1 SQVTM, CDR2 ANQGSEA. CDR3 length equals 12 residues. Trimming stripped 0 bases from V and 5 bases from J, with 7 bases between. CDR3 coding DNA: TGCAGCGTTGAAGACAGGTATTATGGCTACACCTTC. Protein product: CSVEDRYYGYTF.

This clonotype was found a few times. CDR3 nucleotides: TGCGCCAGCAGCTTGGAGGCCCAAGTTAACTATGGCTACACCTTC. Translating gives CASSLEAQVNYGYTF. The V call is TRBV5-1, the J call TRBJ1-2; D is undetermined. V was shortened by 0 bases and J by 1 base, with 10 bases between the two germline ends. CDR3 length: 15 amino acids. The germline V gene encodes CDR1 SGHRS and CDR2 YFSETQ. The full variable domain, with the rest looked up from reference TRBV5-1 and TRBJ1-2, is KAGVTQTPRYLIKTRGQQVTLSCSPISGHRSVSWYQQTPGQGLQFLFEYFSETQRNKGNFPGRFSGRQFSNSRSEMNVSTLELGDSALYLCASSLEAQVNYGYTFGSGTRLTVV.

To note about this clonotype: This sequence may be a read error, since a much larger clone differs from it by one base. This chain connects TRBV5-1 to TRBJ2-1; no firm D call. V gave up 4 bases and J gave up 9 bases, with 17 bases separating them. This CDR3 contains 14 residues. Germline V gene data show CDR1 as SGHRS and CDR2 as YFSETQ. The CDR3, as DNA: TGCGCCAGCAGCAACGAAGACGAGAACAGTGAGCAGTTCTTC. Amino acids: CASSNEDENSEQFF. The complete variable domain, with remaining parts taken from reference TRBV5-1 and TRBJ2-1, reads KAGVTQTPRYLIKTRGQQVTLSCSPISGHRSVSWYQQTPGQGLQFLFEYFSETQRNKGNFPGRFSGRQFSNSRSEMNVSTLELGDSALYLCASSNEDENSEQFFGPGTRLTVL.

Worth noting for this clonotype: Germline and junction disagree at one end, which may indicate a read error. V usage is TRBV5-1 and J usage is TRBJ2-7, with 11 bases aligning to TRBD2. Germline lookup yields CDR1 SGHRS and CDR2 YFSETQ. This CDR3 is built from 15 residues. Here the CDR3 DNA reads TGTGCCAGCAGCGAGGGACTAGCGGAGACCTACGAGCAGTACTTC. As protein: CASSEGLAETYEQYF.

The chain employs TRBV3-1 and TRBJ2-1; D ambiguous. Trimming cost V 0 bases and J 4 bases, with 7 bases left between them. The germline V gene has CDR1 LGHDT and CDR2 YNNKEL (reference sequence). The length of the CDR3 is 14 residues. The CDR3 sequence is CASSQDLSYNEQFF. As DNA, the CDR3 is TGTGCCAGCAGCCAAGATCTAAGTTACAATGAGCAGTTCTTC.

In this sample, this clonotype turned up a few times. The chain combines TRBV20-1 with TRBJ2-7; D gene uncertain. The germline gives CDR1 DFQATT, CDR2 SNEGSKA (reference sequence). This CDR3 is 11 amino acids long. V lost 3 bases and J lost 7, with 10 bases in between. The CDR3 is CSASNGVEQYF. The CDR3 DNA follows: TGCAGTGCTAGTAATGGGGTTGAGCAGTACTTC.

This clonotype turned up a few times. The CDR3 nucleotides are TGCAGTGCTAGAGATGCGGGACTAGCGGGAGTACGGTACGAGCAGTACTTC. It is translated as CSARDAGLAGVRYEQYF. The chain links TRBV20-1 to TRBJ2-7, with 14 bases matching TRBD2. There are 17 residues in the CDR3. Germline V gives CDR1 DFQATT, CDR2 SNEGSKA (reference sequence). The junction had 8 bases not matched to a gene; V was cut back by 0 bases and J by 4 bases.

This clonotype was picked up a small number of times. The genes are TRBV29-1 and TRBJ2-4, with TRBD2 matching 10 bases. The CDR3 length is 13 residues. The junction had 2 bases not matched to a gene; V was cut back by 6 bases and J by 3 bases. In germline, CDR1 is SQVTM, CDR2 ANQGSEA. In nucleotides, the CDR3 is TGCAGCGTCATAGCGGGAGGCAAAAACATTCAGTACTTC. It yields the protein CSVIAGGKNIQYF.

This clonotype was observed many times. The CDR3 region is CASSLLDSRGNTGELFF. The CDR3 coding sequence is TGTGCCAGCAGTTTATTGGACTCTCGGGGGAACACCGGGGAGCTGTTTTTT. V gene TRBV28 combines with J gene TRBJ2-2; tentatively, D is TRBD2 (5 bases). The germline CDR1 and CDR2 sequences are MDHEN and SYDVKM. Trimming took off 1 base at V and 1 base at J, with 13 bases between the two ends. This CDR3 has 17 amino acids. Variable domain in full (rest from reference TRBV28 and TRBJ2-2): DVKVTQSSRYLVKRTGEKVFLECVQDMDHENMFWYRQDPGLGLRLIYFSYDVKMKEKGDIPEGYSVSREKKERFSLILESASTNQTSMYLCASSLLDSRGNTGELFFGEGSRLTVL.

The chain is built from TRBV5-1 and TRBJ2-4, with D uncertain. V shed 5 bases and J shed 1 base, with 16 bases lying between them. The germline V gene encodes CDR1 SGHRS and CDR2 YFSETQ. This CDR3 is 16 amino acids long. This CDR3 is CASRARGAGAKNIQYF. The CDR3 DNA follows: TGCGCCAGCAGAGCTAGAGGAGCTGGGGCCAAAAACATTCAGTACTTC.

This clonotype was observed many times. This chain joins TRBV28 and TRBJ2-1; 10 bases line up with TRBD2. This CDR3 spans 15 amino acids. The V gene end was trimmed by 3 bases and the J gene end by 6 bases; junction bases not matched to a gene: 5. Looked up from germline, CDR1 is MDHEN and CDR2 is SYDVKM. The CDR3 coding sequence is TGTGCCAGCAGTTTGTCAGCGGGAGGGTCCAATGAGCAGTTCTTC. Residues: CASSLSAGGSNEQFF. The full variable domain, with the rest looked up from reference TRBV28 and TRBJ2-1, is DVKVTQSSRYLVKRTGEKVFLECVQDMDHENMFWYRQDPGLGLRLIYFSYDVKMKEKGDIPEGYSVSREKKERFSLILESASTNQTSMYLCASSLSAGGSNEQFFGPGTRLTVL.

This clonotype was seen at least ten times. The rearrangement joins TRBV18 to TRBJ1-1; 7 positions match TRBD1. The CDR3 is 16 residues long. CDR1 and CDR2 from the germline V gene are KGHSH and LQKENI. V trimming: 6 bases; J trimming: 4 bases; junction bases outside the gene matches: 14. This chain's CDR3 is CASSPRDSVFGTEAFF. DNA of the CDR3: TGTGCCAGCTCCCCCCGGGACAGCGTTTTTGGCACTGAAGCTTTCTTT.

The CDR3 loop is CSARGTGGEAFF. Here the CDR3 DNA reads TGCAGTGCTAGAGGGACAGGGGGCGAAGCTTTCTTT. J is TRBJ1-1 and V is TRBV20-1; 11 bases fit TRBD1. The CDR3 has 12 residues. CDR1 and CDR2 (germline): DFQATT, SNEGSKA (reference sequence). Trimming removed 1 base from V and 8 bases from J; junction bases left unmatched: 0.

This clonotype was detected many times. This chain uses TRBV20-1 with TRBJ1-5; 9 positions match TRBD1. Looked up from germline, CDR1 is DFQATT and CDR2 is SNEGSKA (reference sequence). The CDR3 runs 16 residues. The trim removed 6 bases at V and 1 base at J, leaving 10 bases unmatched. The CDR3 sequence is CSARPLDRGSNQPQHF. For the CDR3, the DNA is TGCAGTGCCCGGCCCCTAGACAGGGGGAGCAATCAGCCCCAGCATTTT.

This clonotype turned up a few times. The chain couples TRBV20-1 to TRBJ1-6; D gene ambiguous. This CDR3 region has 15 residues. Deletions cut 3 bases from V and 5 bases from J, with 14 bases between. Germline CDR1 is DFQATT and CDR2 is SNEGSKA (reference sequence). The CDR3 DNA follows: TGCAGTGCTAGGTCTCCGGTCTTTCATAATTCACCCCTCCACTTT. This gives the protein CSARSPVFHNSPLHF.

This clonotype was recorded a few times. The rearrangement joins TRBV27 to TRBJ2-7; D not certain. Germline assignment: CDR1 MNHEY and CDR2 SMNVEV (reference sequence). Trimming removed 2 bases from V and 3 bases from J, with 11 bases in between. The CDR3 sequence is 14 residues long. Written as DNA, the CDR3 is TGTGCCAGCAGTTTACAGAAAGGGATCTACGAGCAGTACTTC. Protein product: CASSLQKGIYEQYF.

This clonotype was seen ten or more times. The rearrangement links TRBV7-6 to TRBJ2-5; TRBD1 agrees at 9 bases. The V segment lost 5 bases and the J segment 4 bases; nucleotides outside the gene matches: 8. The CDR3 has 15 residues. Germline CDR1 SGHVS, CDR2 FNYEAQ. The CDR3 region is CASSTGDRAGETQYF. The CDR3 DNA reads TGTGCCAGCAGCACAGGGGACAGGGCTGGAGAGACCCAGTACTTC.

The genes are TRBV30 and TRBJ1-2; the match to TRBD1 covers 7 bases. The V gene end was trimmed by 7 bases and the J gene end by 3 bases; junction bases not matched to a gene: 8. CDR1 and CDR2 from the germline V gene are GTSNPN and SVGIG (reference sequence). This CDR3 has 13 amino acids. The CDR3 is CASPDRVDYGYTF. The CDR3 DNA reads TGTGCCTCTCCCGACAGGGTTGACTATGGCTACACCTTC.